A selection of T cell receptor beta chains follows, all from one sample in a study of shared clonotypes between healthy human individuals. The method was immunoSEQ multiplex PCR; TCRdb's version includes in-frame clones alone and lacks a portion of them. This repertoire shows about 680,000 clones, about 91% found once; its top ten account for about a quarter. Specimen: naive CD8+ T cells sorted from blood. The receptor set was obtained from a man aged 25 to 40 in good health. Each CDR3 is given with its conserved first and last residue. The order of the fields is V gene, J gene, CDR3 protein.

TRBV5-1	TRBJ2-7	CASQGQSYEQYF
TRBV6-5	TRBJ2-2	CASSYQGAAATGELFF
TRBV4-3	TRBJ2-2	CASSLKGGGGTGELFF
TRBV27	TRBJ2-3	CATHPGAVSTDTQYF
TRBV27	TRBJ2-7	CASSLAPPYEQYF
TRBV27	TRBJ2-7	CASSANGVYEQYF
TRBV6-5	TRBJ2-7	CASSYSAGLAEQYF
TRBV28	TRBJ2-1	CASGEGGYNEQFF
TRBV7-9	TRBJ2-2	CASSLPRDRRGGELFF
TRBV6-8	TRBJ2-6	CASSRRRTKSGQRPDF
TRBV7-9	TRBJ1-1	CASSLGGLTEAFF
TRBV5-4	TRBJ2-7	CASSPFGRGYEQYF
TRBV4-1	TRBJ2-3	CASSQHTDTQYF
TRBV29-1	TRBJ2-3	CSVQGSTVGTDTQYF
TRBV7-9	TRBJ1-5	CASSPNDRASNQPQHF
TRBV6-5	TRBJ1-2	CASSYSNGPPYGYTF
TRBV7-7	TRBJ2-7	CASSPIAGGQYEQYF
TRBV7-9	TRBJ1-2	CASSLGPDLTF
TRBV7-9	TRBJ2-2	CASSSPSEPTGELFF
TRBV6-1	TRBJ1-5	CASELQYSNQPQHF
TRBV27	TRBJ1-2	CASSHRQGGNYGYTF
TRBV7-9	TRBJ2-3	CASSQPSSYTEEYF
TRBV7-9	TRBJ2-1	CANEAGYEQFF
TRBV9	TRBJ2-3	CASSLRGGLISDTQYF
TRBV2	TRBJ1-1	CASPRDRGHTEAFF
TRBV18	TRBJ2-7	CASSPQGRAYYEQYF
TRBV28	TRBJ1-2	CASSPRLTGPNYGYTF
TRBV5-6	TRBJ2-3	CASSLSLAGADTQYF
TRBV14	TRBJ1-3	CASSSTGDGNTIYF
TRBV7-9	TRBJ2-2	CASSFWTGELFF
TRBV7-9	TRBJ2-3	CASSYTSGRARDTQYF
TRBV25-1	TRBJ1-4	CASSEGLGTGNEKLFF
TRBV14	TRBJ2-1	CASSQVPGGAHNEQFF